Listed here are 3 T cell receptor beta chains from one sample, sequenced in a study of blood T cell repertoires in COVID-19. Repertoires were generated with immunoSEQ multiplex PCR, while TCRdb's copy carries only in-frame clones and drops some. The repertoire holds under 45,000 clones, with 75% to 90% as singletons. The sequenced sample consisted of peripheral blood. The receptors shown here come from a woman aged 40 to 55 with acute or convalescent COVID-19.

J is TRBJ2-7 and V is TRBV27; possible D gene TRBD1, 6 bases. This CDR3 is 13 amino acids long. CDR1 is MNHEY, CDR2 SMNVEV, per germline (reference sequence). Between the trimmed V and J ends, which lost 3 bases and 3 bases, there was a span of 9 bases. The CDR3 reads CASSFYRDYEQYF. The CDR3 nucleotides are TGTGCCAGCAGTTTTTACAGGGACTACGAGCAGTACTTC.

The chain links TRBV28 to TRBJ1-2; no clear D gene. Germline-derived CDR1 and CDR2 are MDHEN and SYDVKM. This CDR3 has 13 amino acids. V was pared by 2 bases and J by 4 bases, with 8 bases between. The CDR3 reads CASSLSSRYGYTF. The CDR3 bases are TGTGCCAGCAGTTTAAGTTCGCGCTATGGCTACACCTTC.

The V call is TRBV5-6, the J call TRBJ1-5; TRBD1 aligns across 8 bases. Germline lookup yields CDR1 SGHDT and CDR2 YYEEEE. Unmatched junction bases numbered 11, after V lost 4 bases and J lost 2 bases. The CDR3 spans 17 residues. Here the CDR3 DNA reads TGTGCCAGCAGCGAGGGGACAGGCTTACGACGCAATCAGCCCCAGCATTTT. This gives the protein CASSEGTGLRRNQPQHF.